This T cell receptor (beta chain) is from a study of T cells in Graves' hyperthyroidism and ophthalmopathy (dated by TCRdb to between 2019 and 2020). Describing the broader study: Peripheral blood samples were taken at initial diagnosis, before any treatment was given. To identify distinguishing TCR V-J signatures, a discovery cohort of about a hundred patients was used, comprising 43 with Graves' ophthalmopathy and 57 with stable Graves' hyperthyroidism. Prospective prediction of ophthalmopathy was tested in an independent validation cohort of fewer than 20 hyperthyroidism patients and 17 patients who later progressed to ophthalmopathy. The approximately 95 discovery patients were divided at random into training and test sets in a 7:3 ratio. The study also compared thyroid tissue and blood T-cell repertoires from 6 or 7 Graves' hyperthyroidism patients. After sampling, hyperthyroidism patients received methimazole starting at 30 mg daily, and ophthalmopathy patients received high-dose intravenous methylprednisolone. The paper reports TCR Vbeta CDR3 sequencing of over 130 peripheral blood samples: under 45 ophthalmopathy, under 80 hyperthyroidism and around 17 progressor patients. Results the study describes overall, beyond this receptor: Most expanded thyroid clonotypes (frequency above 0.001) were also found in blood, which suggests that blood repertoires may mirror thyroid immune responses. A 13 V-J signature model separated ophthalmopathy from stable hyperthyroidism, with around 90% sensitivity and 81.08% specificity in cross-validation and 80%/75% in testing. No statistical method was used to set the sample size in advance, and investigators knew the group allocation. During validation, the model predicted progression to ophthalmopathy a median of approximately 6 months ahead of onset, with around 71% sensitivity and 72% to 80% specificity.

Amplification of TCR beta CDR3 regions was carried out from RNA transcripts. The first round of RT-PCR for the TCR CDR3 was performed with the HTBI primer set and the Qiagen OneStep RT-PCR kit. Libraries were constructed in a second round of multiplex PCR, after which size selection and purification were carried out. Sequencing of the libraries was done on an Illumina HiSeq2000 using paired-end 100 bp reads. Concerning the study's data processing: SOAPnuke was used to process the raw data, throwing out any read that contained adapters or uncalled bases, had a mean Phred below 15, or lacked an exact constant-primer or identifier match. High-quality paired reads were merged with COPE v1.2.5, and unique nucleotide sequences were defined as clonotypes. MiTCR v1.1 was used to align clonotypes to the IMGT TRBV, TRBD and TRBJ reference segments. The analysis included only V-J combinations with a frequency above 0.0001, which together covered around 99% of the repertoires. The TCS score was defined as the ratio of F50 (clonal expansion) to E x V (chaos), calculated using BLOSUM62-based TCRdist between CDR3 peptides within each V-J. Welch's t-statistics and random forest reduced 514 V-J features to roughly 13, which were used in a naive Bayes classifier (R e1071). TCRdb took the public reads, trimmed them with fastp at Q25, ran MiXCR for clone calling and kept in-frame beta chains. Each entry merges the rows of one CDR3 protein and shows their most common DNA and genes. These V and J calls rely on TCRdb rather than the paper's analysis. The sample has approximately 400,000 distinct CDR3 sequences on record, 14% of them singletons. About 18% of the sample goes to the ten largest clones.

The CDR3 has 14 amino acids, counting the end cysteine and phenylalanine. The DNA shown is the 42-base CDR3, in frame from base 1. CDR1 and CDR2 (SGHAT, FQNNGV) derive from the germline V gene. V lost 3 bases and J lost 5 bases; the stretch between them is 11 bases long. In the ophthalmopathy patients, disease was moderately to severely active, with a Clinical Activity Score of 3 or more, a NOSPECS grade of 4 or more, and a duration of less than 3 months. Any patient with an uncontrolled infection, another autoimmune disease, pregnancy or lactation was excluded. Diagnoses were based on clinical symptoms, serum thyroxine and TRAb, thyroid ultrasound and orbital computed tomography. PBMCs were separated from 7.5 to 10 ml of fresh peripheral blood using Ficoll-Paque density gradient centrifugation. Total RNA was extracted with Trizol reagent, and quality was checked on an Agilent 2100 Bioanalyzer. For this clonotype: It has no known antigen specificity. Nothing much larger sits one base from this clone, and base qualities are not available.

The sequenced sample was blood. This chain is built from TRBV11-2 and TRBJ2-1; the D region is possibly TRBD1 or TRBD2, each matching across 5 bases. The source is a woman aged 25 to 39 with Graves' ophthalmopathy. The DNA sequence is TGTGCCAGCAGCTTTGTCCCGGGACACAATGAGCAGTTCTTC. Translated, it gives CASSFVPGHNEQFF.